What follows is one T cell receptor beta chain and its context. This record belongs to a study of T cell changes during pregnancy in multiple sclerosis. Assay used: immunoSEQ multiplex PCR; TCRdb lists only in-frame clones, some missing. The profile shows 25,000 to 35,000 clones, over 80% of them singletons. The sequences come from CD8+ T cells from peripheral blood mononuclear cells, collected before pregnancy. The clonotype was recovered from a female donor with multiple sclerosis, enrolled in a pregnancy study.

The CDR3 loop reads CASSQLDRIDYEQYF. In DNA, the CDR3 is TGCGCCAGCAGCCAACTAGACCGAATCGACTACGAGCAGTACTTC. The chain has TRBV4-1 and TRBJ2-7; D uncertain. Per the germline V gene, CDR1 is MGHRA and CDR2 is YSYEKL. The CDR3 totals 15 residues. V lost 2 bases and J lost 3, with 14 bases in between.